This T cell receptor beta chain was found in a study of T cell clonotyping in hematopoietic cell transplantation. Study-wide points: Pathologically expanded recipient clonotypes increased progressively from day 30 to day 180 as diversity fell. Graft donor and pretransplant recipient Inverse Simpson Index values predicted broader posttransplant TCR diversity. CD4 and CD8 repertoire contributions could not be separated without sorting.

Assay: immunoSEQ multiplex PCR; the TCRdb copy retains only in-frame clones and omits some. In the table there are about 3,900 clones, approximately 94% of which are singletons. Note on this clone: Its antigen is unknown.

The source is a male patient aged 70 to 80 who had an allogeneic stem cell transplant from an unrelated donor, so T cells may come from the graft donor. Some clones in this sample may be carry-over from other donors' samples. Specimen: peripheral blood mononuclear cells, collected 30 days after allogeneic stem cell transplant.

The CDR3 sequence is CASSLRDRGLTGANVLTF. The CDR3 coding sequence is TGTGCCAGCAGCCTTCGGGACAGGGGGCTCACTGGGGCCAACGTCCTGACTTTC. The chain employs TRBV5-4 and TRBJ2-6; TRBD1 agrees at 12 bases. The germline V gene encodes CDR1 SGHNT and CDR2 YYREEE (reference sequence). Trimming cost V 4 bases and J 2 bases; bases outside gene matches: 7. The CDR3 runs 18 residues.